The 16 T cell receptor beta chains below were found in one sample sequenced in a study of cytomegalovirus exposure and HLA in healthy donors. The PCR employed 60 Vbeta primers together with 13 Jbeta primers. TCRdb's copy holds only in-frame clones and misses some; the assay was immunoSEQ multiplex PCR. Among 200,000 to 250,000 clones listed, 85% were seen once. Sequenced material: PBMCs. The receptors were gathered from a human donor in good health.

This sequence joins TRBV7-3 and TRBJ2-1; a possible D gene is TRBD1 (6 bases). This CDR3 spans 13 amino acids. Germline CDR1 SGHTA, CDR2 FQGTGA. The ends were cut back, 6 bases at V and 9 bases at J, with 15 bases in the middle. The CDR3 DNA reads TGTGCCAGCAGTCTGGGGGCGGACCGTGAGCAGTTCTTC. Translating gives CASSLGADREQFF.

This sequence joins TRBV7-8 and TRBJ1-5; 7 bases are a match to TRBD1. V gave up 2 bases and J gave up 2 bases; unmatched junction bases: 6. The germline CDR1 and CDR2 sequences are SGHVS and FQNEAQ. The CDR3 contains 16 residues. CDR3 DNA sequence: TGTGCCAGCAGCTTATCGACAGGGTCAGGCAATCAGCCCCAGCATTTT. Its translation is CASSLSTGSGNQPQHF.

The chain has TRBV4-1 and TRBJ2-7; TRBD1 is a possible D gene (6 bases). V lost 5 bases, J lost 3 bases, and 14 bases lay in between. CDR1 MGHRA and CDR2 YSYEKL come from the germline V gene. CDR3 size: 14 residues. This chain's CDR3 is CASSKMDSDYEQYF. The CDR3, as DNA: TGCGCCAGCAGCAAAATGGACAGCGACTACGAGCAGTACTTC.

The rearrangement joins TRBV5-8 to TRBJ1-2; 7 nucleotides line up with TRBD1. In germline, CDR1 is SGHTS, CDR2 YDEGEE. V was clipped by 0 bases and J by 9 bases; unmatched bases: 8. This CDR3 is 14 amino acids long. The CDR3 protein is CASSLDRQGGSYTF. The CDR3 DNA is TGTGCCAGCAGCTTGGACCGACAGGGTGGAAGCTACACCTTC.

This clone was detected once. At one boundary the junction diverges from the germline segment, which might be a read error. The CDR3 DNA sequence: TGTTCCAGCAGCTTATCCCACGCAGCAGGCTCTGGAAACACCATATATTTT. Translated, it gives CSSSLSHAAGSGNTIYF. The J gene is TRBJ1-3, the V gene TRBV7-9; D call uncertain. Germline V gene sequence: CDR1 SEHNR, CDR2 FQNEAQ (reference sequence). The CDR3 is 17 residues long.

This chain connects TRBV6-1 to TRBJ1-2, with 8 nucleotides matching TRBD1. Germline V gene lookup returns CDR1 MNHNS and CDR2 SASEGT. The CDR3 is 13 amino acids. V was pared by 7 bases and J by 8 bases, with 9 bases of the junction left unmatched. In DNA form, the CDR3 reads TGTGCCAGCATCCAGGGGGCGATAAGGGGCTACACCTTC. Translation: CASIQGAIRGYTF.

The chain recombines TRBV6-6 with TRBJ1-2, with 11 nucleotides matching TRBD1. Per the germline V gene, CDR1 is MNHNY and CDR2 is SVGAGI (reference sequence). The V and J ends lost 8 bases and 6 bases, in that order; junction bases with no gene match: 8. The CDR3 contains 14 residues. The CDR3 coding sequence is TGTGCCAGCGCCGGGACAGGGGGTGAGAATGGCTACACCTTC. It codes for CASAGTGGENGYTF.

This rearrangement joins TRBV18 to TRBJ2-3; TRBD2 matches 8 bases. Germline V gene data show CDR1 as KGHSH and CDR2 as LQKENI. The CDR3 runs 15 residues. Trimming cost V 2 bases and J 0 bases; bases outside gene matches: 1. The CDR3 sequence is CASSPVAGSTDTQYF. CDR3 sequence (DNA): TGTGCCAGCTCACCAGTAGCGGGAAGCACAGATACGCAGTATTTT.

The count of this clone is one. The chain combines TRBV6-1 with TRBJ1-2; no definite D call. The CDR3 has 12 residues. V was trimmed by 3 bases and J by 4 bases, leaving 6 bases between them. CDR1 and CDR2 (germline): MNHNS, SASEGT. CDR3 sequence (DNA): TGTGCCAGCAGTGATGACTGCTATGGCTACACCTTC. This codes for CASSDDCYGYTF.

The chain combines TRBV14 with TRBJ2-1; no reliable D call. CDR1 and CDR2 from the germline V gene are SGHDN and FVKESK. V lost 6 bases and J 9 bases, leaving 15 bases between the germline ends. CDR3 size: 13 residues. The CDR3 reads CASRLVLVSEQFF. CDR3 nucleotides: TGTGCCAGCAGGCTAGTATTGGTGAGTGAGCAGTTCTTC.

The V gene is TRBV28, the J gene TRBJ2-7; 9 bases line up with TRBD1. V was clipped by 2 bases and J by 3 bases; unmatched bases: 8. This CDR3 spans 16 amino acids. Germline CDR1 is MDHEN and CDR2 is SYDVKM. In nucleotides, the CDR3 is TGTGCCAGCAGTTTAGTTTTGGGACAGGGAGACTACGAGCAGTACTTC. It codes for CASSLVLGQGDYEQYF.

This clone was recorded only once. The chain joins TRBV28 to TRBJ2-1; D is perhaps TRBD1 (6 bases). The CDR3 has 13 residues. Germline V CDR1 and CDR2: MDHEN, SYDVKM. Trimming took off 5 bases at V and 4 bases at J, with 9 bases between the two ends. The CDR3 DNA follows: TGTGCCAGCAGTGCGGACAGATACAATGAGCAGTTCTTC. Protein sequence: CASSADRYNEQFF. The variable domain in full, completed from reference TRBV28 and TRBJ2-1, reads DVKVTQSSRYLVKRTGEKVFLECVQDMDHENMFWYRQDPGLGLRLIYFSYDVKMKEKGDIPEGYSVSREKKERFSLILESASTNQTSMYLCASSADRYNEQFFGPGTRLTVL.

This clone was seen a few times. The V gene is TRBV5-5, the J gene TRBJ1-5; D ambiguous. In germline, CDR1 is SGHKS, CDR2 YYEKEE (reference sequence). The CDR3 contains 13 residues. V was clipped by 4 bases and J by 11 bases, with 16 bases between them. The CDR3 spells CASSLEWAGAQHF. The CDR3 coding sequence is TGTGCCAGCAGCCTCGAGTGGGCCGGGGCCCAGCATTTT. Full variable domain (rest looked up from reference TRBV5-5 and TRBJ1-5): DAGVTQSPTHLIKTRGQQVTLRCSPISGHKSVSWYQQVLGQGPQFIFQYYEKEERGRGNFPDRFSARQFPNYSSELNVNALLLGDSALYLCASSLEWAGAQHFGDGTRLSIL.

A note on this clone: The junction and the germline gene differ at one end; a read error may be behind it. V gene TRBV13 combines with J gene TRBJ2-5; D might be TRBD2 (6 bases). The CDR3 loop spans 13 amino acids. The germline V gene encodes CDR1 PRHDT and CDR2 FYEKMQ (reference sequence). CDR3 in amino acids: CASSPRDSPRCDF. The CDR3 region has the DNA TGTGCCAGCAGCCCCCGGGACTCCCCAAGGTGCGACTTC.

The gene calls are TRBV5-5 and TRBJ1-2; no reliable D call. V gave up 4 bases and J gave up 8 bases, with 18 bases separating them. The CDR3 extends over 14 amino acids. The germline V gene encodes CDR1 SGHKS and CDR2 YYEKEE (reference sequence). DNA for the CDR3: TGTGCCAGCAGCGTTAGAGAGCCCCAGCGAGGCTACACCTTC. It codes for CASSVREPQRGYTF.

This CDR3 reads CASSLRPGGGDEQFF. The CDR3 region has the DNA TGTGCCAGCAGTTTACGCCCAGGAGGAGGGGATGAGCAGTTCTTC. This chain connects TRBV27 to TRBJ2-1, with D tentatively TRBD2 (6 bases). The ends were cut back, 2 bases at V and 8 bases at J, with 16 bases in the middle. Germline CDR1 and CDR2: MNHEY and SMNVEV (reference sequence). This CDR3 comprises 15 residues.